The subject of this entry is one TCR beta chain. The table came from immunoSEQ multiplex PCR; TCRdb's copy has only in-frame clones and leaves some out. This table holds a few hundred thousand clones, about nine tenths found once. This sample was included in a study of blood T cell repertoires in COVID-19. Study in general: T cells, B-cell-depleted T cells, or PBMCs provided the cDNA or gDNA that served as material.

This CDR3 region has 14 residues. The germline gives CDR1 SGHVS, CDR2 FQNEAQ. Trimming left V 1 base short and J 7 bases short, with 13 bases between. The sample was peripheral blood. This sequence joins TRBV7-8 and TRBJ1-1; unclear D gene. The sequence was obtained from a woman aged 45-65 years with acute or convalescent COVID-19. As DNA, the CDR3 is TGTGCCAGCAGCTTAGGTGGCCGAGGAGGTGAAGCTTTCTTT. Encoded protein: CASSLGGRGGEAFF.